This TCR beta chain stems from a study of T-cell memory formation after mild COVID-19. MiXCR was run by TCRdb on the 5' RACE reads, yielding one entry per CDR3 protein. The sample carries around 510,000 distinct CDR3 sequences, about 20% recorded once. The CDR3 spans 15 residues. CDR1 and CDR2 from the germline V gene are MDHEN and SYDVKM. J was trimmed by 4 bases and V by 6 bases; bases with no gene match: 8. This clonotype was seen more than once but under ten times. The sequence came from an adult woman who had mild COVID-19 (a few samples of this study predate the infection). Cell type and time point are not known. V usage is TRBV28 and J usage is TRBJ2-3, with 9 bases matching TRBD2. The sample consisted of PBMCs or a T cell subset sorted from them (not recorded which). The CDR3 DNA reads TGTGCCAGCAGCCAAGGCACTAGCGGGCCAGATACGCAGTATTTT. Its protein product is CASSQGTSGPDTQYF.